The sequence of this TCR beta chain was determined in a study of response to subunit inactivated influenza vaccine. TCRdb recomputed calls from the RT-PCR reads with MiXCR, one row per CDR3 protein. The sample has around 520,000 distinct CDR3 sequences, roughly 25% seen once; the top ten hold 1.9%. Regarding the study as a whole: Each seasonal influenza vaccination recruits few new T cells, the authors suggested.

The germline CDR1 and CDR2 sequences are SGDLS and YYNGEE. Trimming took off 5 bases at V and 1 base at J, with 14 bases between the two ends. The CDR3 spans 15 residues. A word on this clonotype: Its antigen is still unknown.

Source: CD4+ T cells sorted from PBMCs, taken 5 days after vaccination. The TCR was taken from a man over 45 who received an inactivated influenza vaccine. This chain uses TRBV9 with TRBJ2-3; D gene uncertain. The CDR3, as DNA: TGTGCCAGCAGAGCCACGGGCAGAGGCACAGATACGCAGTATTTT. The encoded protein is CASRATGRGTDTQYF.